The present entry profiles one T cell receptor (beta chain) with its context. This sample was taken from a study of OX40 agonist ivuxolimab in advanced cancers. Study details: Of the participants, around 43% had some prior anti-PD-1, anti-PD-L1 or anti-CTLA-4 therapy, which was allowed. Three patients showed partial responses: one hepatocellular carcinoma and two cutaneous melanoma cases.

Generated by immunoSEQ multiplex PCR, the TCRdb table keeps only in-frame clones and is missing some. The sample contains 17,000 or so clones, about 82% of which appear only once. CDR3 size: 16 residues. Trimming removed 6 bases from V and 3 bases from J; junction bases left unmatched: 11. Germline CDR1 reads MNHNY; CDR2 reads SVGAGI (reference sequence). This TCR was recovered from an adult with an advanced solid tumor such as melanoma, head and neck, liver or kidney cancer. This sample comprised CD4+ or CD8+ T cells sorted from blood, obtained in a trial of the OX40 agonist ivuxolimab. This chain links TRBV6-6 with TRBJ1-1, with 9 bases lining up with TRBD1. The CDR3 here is CASRQPGQGWHTEAFF. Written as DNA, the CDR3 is TGTGCCAGCAGACAACCGGGACAGGGTTGGCACACTGAAGCTTTCTTT.